This T cell receptor beta chain originates from a study of T cell clonality in common variable immunodeficiency. Comments on this clone: The read halts 3 residues ahead of the CDR3 end, with the missing end drawn from the germline J gene.

Profiled with immunoSEQ multiplex PCR; TCRdb holds only in-frame clones, not every one. This sample comprises 39,000 or so clones, none seen once only. The CDR3 totals 14 residues. Germline V gives CDR1 SGHRS, CDR2 YFSETQ. This receptor was identified in a person aged 18-70 years in good health. This chain connects TRBV5-1 to TRBJ2-2; D is undetermined. The sample taken for sequencing was peripheral blood mononuclear cells. CDR3 sequence: CASSPTPGNEKLFF. The DNA read from the CDR3 is TGCGCCAGCAGCCCAACTCCTGGTAATGAAAAG.